A single sample gave rise to the 21 T cell receptor beta chains below, sequenced in a study of immune characterization of retroperitoneal liposarcoma. MiXCR, run by TCRdb on the PCR reads, gives a single entry per CDR3 protein. Among around 7,000 distinct CDR3 sequences, about 26% were seen once, and the ten largest hold 28%. Sequenced input: tumor tissue. The receptors were sampled from a female donor with retroperitoneal liposarcoma.

This clonotype came up a few times. This chain connects TRBV7-2 to TRBJ2-7; TRBD1 agrees at 8 bases. CDR3 length: 15 amino acids. The V segment lost 5 bases and the J segment 3 bases; nucleotides outside the gene matches: 9. From germline, CDR1 is SGHTA and CDR2 FQGNSA. DNA of the CDR3: TGTGCCAGCAGCCTCGGGACAGGCCCGTTCTACGAGCAGTACTTC. This encodes CASSLGTGPFYEQYF. The variable domain in full, with the rest retrieved from reference TRBV7-2 and TRBJ2-7, is GAGVSQSPSNKVTEKGKDVELRCDPISGHTALYWYRQSLGQGLEFLIYFQGNSAPDKSGLPSDRFSAERTGGSVSTLTIQRTQQEDSAVYLCASSLGTGPFYEQYFGPGTRLTVT.

The chain couples TRBV7-6 to TRBJ2-3; unclear D gene. The length of the CDR3 is 15 residues. Germline V gene data show CDR1 as SGHVS and CDR2 as FNYEAQ. V dropped 5 bases and J dropped 5 bases, with 17 bases sitting between them. The CDR3 DNA is TGTGCCAGCAGCCCCGGTGGGCCGGCTAGAGATACGCAGTATTTT. Translating it yields CASSPGGPARDTQYF.

This clonotype was detected many times. A read error may be the cause here, since a much bigger clone is one base away. The rearrangement uses TRBV10-1 and TRBJ2-1; 8 bases align to TRBD2. The CDR3 covers 13 residues. V gave up 5 bases and J gave up 10 bases; unmatched junction bases: 7. The germline V gene encodes CDR1 WNHNN and CDR2 SYGVQD (reference sequence). The DNA for the CDR3 is TGCGCCAGCAGTCCGAGCGGGAGCGGCGAGCAGTTCTTC. Translated: CASSPSGSGEQFF.

This clonotype has at least ten counts. The chain joins TRBV6-1 to TRBJ2-1, with 7 bases matching TRBD2. The V segment lost 0 bases and the J segment 2 bases; nucleotides outside the gene matches: 1. This CDR3 contains 15 residues. Germline CDR1 is MNHNS and CDR2 is SASEGT. The CDR3 loop is CASSEAGGAYNEQFF. The CDR3 nucleotides are TGTGCCAGCAGTGAAGCGGGGGGGGCCTACAATGAGCAGTTCTTC.

This clonotype has a handful of counts. The chain joins TRBV6-1 to TRBJ2-1; the match to TRBD2 covers 9 bases. Germline values: CDR1 MNHNS, CDR2 SASEGT. J lost 2 bases, V lost 5 bases, and 13 bases had no gene match. CDR3 size: 18 residues. In DNA form, the CDR3 reads TGTGCCAGCAGTCGCAGGACTAGCGAAACTGTTCCCTACAATGAGCAGTTCTTC. Its protein product is CASSRRTSETVPYNEQFF.

Judged by abundance, this clonotype is large. V usage is TRBV6-1 and J usage is TRBJ2-1; 7 bases match TRBD1. The germline V gene has CDR1 MNHNS and CDR2 SASEGT. J lost 6 bases, V lost 2 bases, and 13 bases had no gene match. The length of the CDR3 is 17 residues. The CDR3 DNA reads as TGTGCCAGCAGTGAAATTCCCCAGCAGGGGGAAGGCAATGAGCAGTTCTTC. This gives the protein CASSEIPQQGEGNEQFF.

This clonotype was recorded many times. The chain couples TRBV5-6 to TRBJ2-3; 11 positions agree with TRBD2. CDR1 is SGHDT, CDR2 YYEEEE, per germline. V was pared by 4 bases and J by 2 bases, with 6 bases of the junction left unmatched. CDR3 length: 16 amino acids. DNA of the CDR3: TGTGCCAGCAGCCCGGGACTAGCGGTGGCCACAGATACGCAGTATTTT. Its translation is CASSPGLAVATDTQYF.

By share of the sample, this clonotype is large. The chain is built from TRBV7-4 and TRBJ2-1, with D perhaps given as TRBD1 or TRBD2 (6 bases each). The DNA end is more similar to TRBJ2-7, so the J call may be wrong. CDR3 length: 16 residues. Germline-derived CDR1 and CDR2 are SGHVT and SQSDAQ. Here the CDR3 reads CASSPNGGNYYNEQYF. The CDR3 nucleotides are TGTGCCAGCAGCCCGAACGGGGGCAATTACTACAATGAGCAGTACTTC.

This clonotype was counted many times. The chain uses TRBV12-3 or TRBV12-4 and TRBJ2-1; the D call may be TRBD1 or TRBD2 (5 bases each). Trimming left V 6 bases short and J 10 bases short, with 22 bases between. The CDR3 loop spans 15 amino acids. The CDR3 sequence: CASRHEGSPPYEQFF. The CDR3 DNA reads TGTGCCAGCAGGCACGAGGGGTCCCCTCCCTACGAGCAGTTCTTC.

The chain is built from TRBV5-1 and TRBJ1-1, with D hard to call. Per the germline V gene, CDR1 is SGHRS and CDR2 is YFSETQ. V lost 4 bases and J 5 bases, leaving 12 bases between the germline ends. The CDR3 totals 13 residues. Here the CDR3 reads CASSTPPGTEAFF. The DNA for the CDR3 is TGCGCCAGCAGCACCCCCCCAGGAACTGAAGCTTTCTTT. Combining the CDR3 with reference TRBV5-1 and TRBJ1-1 gives the whole variable domain KAGVTQTPRYLIKTRGQQVTLSCSPISGHRSVSWYQQTPGQGLQFLFEYFSETQRNKGNFPGRFSGRQFSNSRSEMNVSTLELGDSALYLCASSTPPGTEAFFGQGTRLTVV.

The chain links TRBV19 to TRBJ2-4; tentative D call: TRBD1 (6 bases). Germline assignment: CDR1 LNHDA and CDR2 SQIVND (reference sequence). CDR3 length: 14 amino acids. V was pared by 5 bases and J by 8 bases, with 16 bases between. The CDR3 spells CASSLGTTRDIQYF. Here the CDR3 DNA reads TGTGCCAGTAGTCTAGGGACAACGCGAGACATTCAGTACTTC.

The chain has TRBV6-1 and TRBJ2-4; perhaps TRBD1 as D (6 bases). Trimming removed 7 bases at V and 6 bases at J, with 10 bases between. The CDR3 loop spans 12 amino acids. Germline V lookup: CDR1 MNHNS, CDR2 SASEGT. The CDR3 reads CASTSDRNIQYF. In DNA form, the CDR3 reads TGTGCCAGCACCTCGGACAGAAACATTCAGTACTTC.

The genes are TRBV6-6 and TRBJ2-3; a weak D match, TRBD2 (5 bases). There are 17 residues in the CDR3. Germline CDR1 and CDR2: MNHNY and SVGAGI (reference sequence). Trimming stripped 0 bases from V and 4 bases from J, with 17 bases between. CDR3 sequence reads: CASSYSIGGPIADTQYF. The CDR3 DNA reads TGTGCCAGCAGTTACTCGATAGGCGGGCCGATCGCAGATACGCAGTATTTT.

The table lists this clonotype with many counts. The J gene is TRBJ2-1, the V gene TRBV6-1; 7 bases match TRBD1. This CDR3 is 14 amino acids long. After removal of 6 bases from V and 7 bases from J, the junction contained 9 bases not matched to a gene. Germline V gives CDR1 MNHNS, CDR2 SASEGT. The DNA of the CDR3 is TGTGCCAGCAGATACAGGGGACCACGAAATGAGCAGTTCTTC. Protein product: CASRYRGPRNEQFF.

By share, this clonotype ranks as medium-sized. A much more abundant neighbour one base away suggests this may be a read error. The chain joins TRBV6-1 to TRBJ2-1, with 12 bases fitting TRBD2. The CDR3 extends over 16 amino acids. Germline CDR1 and CDR2: MNHNS and SASEGT. V was clipped by 3 bases and J by 10 bases; unmatched bases: 10. This CDR3 reads CASSDGLAGRSYEQFF. The CDR3 DNA reads as TGTGCCAGCAGTGACGGACTAGCGGGACGCTCCTACGAGCAGTTCTTC.

The sample holds one count of this clonotype. The chain recombines TRBV5-1 with TRBJ2-4, with 10 bases fitting TRBD2. Germline loops: CDR1 SGHRS, CDR2 YFSETQ. The CDR3 contains 18 residues. V was clipped by 3 bases and J by 3 bases; unmatched bases: 12. As DNA, the CDR3 is TGCGCCAGCAGCTCGACATCCCGGACTAGCGGTTACAAAAACATTCAGTACTTC. Translation gives CASSSTSRTSGYKNIQYF.

J is TRBJ2-5 and V is TRBV12-3 or TRBV12-4; D gene uncertain. The DNA end lines up better with TRBJ2-1; the J call may be wrong. CDR3 length equals 16 residues. The CDR3 loop reads CASSLPRSLTSHEQFF. CDR3 DNA: TGTGCCAGCAGTTTACCCCGCAGCCTTACCTCCCATGAGCAGTTCTTC.

This clonotype was seen a handful of times. The rearrangement joins TRBV6-1 to TRBJ2-1; TRBD2 aligns across 9 bases. The end of the DNA is better explained by TRBJ2-7, so the J call may be wrong. This CDR3 region has 18 residues. Germline V CDR1 and CDR2: MNHNS, SASEGT. CDR3 DNA: TGTGCCAGCAGTGAAGGTCAGGTGTGGGCTAGCGGGAAGAATGAGCAGTACTTC. Its protein product is CASSEGQVWASGKNEQYF.

This clonotype is termed large (0.1 to 1%). The genes are TRBV10-1 and TRBJ2-4, with D possibly being TRBD1 or TRBD2 (5 bases each). The CDR3 runs 16 residues. Germline assignment: CDR1 WNHNN and CDR2 SYGVQD (reference sequence). Trimming took 7 bases from V and 7 from J, leaving 23 bases between them. Here the CDR3 reads CASISSGTRKGNIQYF. In nucleotides, the CDR3 is TGCGCCAGCATTTCTTCAGGGACCCGAAAAGGGAACATTCAGTACTTC.

This clonotype was seen a few times. The rearrangement uses TRBV5-4 and TRBJ1-2; 7 bases line up with TRBD1. The CDR3 covers 15 residues. Trimming removed 4 bases from V and 4 bases from J; junction bases left unmatched: 10. Germline V gives CDR1 SGHNT, CDR2 YYREEE (reference sequence). CDR3 sequence: CASSAYSEGAYGYTF. DNA for the CDR3: TGTGCCAGCAGCGCATACAGCGAGGGGGCCTATGGCTACACCTTC.

This clonotype was picked up many times. The gene calls are TRBV7-9 and TRBJ2-3; 9 positions match TRBD2. This CDR3 is built from 20 residues. V lost 5 bases to trimming and J lost 2 bases; unmatched junction nucleotides: 20. Germline loops: CDR1 SEHNR, CDR2 FQNEAQ (reference sequence). CDR3: CASSPKWREGSHQNTDTQYF. DNA for the CDR3: TGTGCCAGCAGCCCGAAGTGGCGGGAGGGTTCCCATCAAAACACAGATACGCAGTATTTT.